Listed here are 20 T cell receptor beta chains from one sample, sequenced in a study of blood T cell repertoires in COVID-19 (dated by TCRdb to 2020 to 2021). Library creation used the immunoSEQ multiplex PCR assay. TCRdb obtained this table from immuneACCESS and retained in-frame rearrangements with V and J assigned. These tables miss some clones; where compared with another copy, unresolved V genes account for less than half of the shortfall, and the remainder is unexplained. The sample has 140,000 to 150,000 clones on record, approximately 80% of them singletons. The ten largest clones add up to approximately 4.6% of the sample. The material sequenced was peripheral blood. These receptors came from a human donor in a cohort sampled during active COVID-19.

The CDR3 sequence is CASSRRTTTNEQFF. The CDR3 DNA reads TGTGCCAGCAGCCGAAGGACTACTACAAATGAGCAGTTCTTC. The chain employs TRBV3-1 (or the pseudogene TRBV3-2) and TRBJ2-1, with a possible D match to TRBD2 (6 bases). Trimming removed 4 bases from V and 7 bases from J, with 14 bases in between. The CDR3 extends over 14 amino acids. CDR1 and CDR2 (germline): LGHDT, YNNKEL (reference sequence).

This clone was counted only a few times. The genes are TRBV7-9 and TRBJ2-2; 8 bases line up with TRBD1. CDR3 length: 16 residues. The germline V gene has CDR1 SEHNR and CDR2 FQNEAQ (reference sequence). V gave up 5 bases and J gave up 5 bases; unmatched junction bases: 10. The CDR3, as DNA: TGTGCCAGCAGCCCTTCAGGGGGCTTTGGGACCGGGGAGCTGTTTTTT. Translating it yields CASSPSGGFGTGELFF.

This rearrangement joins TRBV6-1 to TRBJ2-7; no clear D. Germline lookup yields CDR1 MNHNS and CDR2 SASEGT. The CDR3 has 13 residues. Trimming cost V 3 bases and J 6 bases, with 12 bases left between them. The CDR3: CASSEVLRGEQYF. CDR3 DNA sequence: TGTGCCAGCAGTGAGGTCCTTAGAGGCGAGCAGTACTTC.

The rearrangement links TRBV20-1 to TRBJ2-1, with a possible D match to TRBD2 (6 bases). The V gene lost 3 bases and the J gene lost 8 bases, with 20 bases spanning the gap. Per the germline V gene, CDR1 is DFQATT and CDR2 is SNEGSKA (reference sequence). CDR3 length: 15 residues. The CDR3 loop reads CSASKPGLRIYEQFF. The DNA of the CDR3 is TGCAGTGCTAGTAAACCGGGACTTCGGATCTATGAGCAGTTCTTC.

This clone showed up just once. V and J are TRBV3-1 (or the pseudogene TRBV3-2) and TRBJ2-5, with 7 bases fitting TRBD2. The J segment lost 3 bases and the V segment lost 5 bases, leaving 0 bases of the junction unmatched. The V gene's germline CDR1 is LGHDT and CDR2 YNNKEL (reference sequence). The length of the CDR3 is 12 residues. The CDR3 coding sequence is TGTGCCAGCAGCGGGGGGGAAGAGACCCAGTACTTC. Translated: CASSGGEETQYF.

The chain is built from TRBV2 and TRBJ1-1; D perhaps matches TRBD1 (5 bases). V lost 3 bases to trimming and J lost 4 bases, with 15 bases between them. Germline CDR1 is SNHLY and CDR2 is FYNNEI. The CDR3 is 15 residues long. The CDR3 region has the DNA TGTGCCAGCAGTGATAGGCTCGTGGGGGGCACTGAAGCTTTCTTT. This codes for CASSDRLVGGTEAFF.

The CDR3 DNA reads TGTGCCTGGACCCCTTTAGCTTTCTTT. This gives the protein CAWTPLAFF. This sequence joins TRBV30 and TRBJ1-1; D call uncertain. CDR1 GTSNPN and CDR2 SVGIG come from the germline V gene (reference sequence). The CDR3 sequence is 9 residues long. The V gene lost 4 bases and the J gene lost 10 bases, with 7 bases spanning the gap.

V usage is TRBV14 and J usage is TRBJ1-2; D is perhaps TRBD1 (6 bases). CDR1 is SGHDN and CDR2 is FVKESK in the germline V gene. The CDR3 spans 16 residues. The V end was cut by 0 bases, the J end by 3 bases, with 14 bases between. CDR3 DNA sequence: TGTGCCAGCAGCCAAGATTGGCAACAGGGATACTATGGCTACACCTTC. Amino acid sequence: CASSQDWQQGYYGYTF.

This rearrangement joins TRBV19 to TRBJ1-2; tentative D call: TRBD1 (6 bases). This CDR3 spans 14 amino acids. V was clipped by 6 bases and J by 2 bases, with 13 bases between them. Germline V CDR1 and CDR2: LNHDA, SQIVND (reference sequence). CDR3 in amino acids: CASREQGGNYGYTF. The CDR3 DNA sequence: TGTGCCAGTAGGGAACAGGGAGGGAACTATGGCTACACCTTC.

CDR3 residues: CASSRGTSGWTDTQYF. CDR3 nucleotide sequence: TGTGCCAGCTCGCGTGGGACTAGCGGTTGGACAGATACGCAGTATTTT. This chain links TRBV18 with TRBJ2-3, with 11 positions matching TRBD2. CDR3 length: 16 residues. Germline V gives CDR1 KGHSH, CDR2 LQKENI. The V and J ends lost 6 bases and 3 bases, in that order; junction bases with no gene match: 8.

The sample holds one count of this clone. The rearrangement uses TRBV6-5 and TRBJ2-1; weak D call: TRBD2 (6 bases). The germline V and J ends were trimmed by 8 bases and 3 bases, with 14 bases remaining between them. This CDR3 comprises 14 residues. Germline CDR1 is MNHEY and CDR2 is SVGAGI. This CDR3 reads CASRDSRFYNEQFF. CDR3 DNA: TGTGCCAGCCGGGACTCCCGATTCTACAATGAGCAGTTCTTC.

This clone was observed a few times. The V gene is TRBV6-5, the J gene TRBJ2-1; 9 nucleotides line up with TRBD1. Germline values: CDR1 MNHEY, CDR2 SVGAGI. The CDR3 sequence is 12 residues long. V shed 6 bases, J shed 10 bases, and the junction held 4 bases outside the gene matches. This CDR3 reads CASRDTGGEQFF. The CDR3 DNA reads TGTGCCAGCAGGGACACAGGGGGCGAGCAGTTCTTC.

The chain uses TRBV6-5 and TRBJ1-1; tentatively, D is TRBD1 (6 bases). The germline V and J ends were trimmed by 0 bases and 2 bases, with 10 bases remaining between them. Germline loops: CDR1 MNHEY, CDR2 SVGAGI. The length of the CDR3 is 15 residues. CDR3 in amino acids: CASSYSGQINTEAFF. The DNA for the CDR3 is TGTGCCAGCAGTTACTCGGGACAAATCAACACTGAAGCTTTCTTT.

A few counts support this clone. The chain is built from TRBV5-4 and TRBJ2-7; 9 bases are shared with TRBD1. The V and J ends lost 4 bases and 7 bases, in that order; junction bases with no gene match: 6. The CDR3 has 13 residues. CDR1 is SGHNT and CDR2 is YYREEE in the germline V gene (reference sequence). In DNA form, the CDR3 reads TGTGCCAGCAGCCCCCCCGGGACAGGGGAGCAGTACTTC. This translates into CASSPPGTGEQYF.

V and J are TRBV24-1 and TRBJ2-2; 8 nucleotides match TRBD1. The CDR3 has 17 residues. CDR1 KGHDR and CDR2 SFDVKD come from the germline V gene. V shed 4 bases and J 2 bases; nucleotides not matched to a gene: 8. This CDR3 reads CATSDSPGTGNTGELFF. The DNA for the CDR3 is TGTGCCACCAGTGACTCCCCCGGGACAGGAAACACCGGGGAGCTGTTTTTT.

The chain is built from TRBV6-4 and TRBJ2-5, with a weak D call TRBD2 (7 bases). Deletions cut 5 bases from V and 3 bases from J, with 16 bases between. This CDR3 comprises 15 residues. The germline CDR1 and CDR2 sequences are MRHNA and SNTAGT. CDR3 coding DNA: TGTGCCAGCAGTTTGGGGGGGGGCGCGGAAGAGACCCAGTACTTC. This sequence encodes CASSLGGGAEETQYF.

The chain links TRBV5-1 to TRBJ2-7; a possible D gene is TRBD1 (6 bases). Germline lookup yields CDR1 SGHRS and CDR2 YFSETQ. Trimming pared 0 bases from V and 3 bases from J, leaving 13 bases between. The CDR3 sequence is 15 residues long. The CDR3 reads CASSLGGTQDYEQYF. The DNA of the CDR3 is TGCGCCAGCAGCTTGGGGGGGACACAGGACTACGAGCAGTACTTC.

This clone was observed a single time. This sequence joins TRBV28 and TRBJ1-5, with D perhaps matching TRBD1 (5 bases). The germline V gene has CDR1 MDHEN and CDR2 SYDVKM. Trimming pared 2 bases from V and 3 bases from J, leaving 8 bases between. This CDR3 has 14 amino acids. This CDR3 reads CASSLRTYNQPQHF. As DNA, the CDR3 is TGTGCCAGCAGTTTACGGACATACAATCAGCCCCAGCATTTT. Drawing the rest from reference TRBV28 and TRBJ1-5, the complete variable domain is DVKVTQSSRYLVKRTGEKVFLECVQDMDHENMFWYRQDPGLGLRLIYFSYDVKMKEKGDIPEGYSVSREKKERFSLILESASTNQTSMYLCASSLRTYNQPQHFGDGTRLSIL.

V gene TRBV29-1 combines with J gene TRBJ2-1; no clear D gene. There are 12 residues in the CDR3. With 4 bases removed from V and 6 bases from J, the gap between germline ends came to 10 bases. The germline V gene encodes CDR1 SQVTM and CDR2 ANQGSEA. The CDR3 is CSVGYGANEQFF. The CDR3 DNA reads TGCAGCGTTGGTTATGGAGCCAATGAGCAGTTCTTC.

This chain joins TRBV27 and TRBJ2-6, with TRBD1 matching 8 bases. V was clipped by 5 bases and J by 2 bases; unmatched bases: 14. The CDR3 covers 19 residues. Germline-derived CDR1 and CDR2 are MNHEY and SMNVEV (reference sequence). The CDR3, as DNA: TGTGCCAGCAGTCCCGCCCCCGGACAGGGTTGGGCTGGGGCCAACGTCCTGACTTTC. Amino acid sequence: CASSPAPGQGWAGANVLTF.